These 19 T cell receptor beta chains originate from one sample sequenced in a study of vaccination effects on CD4 cells after COVID-19. Isolating CD4+ T cells followed approximately nine days of culture. Two-dose BNT162b2 or mRNA-1273 vaccination was given to participants. These TCRs' antigens remain unknown. Profiled with immunoSEQ multiplex PCR; TCRdb holds only in-frame clones, not every one. The sample records 50,000 to 70,000 clones, less than 85% being singletons. The source was CD4+ T cells from PBMCs cultured without peptide, collected after COVID-19 vaccination. All receptors derive from a human donor who received a COVID-19 vaccine.

The chain recombines TRBV10-2 with TRBJ2-3; D perhaps matches TRBD1 (6 bases). V lost 6 bases to trimming and J lost 2 bases, with 18 bases between them. Germline V gene sequence: CDR1 WSHSY, CDR2 SAAADI. There are 16 residues in the CDR3. The CDR3, as DNA: TGCGCCAGCAGCCCCTGGGCAGGGGAAGACACAGATACGCAGTATTTT. Encoded protein: CASSPWAGEDTDTQYF.

The chain couples TRBV9 to TRBJ1-4; TRBD1 matches at 10 bases. Germline assignment: CDR1 SGDLS and CDR2 YYNGEE. The CDR3 is 16 amino acids. The V gene end was trimmed by 4 bases and the J gene end by 7 bases; junction bases not matched to a gene: 10. The CDR3 sequence is CASSPSGGQGSEKLFF. The DNA of the CDR3 is TGTGCCAGCAGCCCCTCGGGGGGACAGGGGAGTGAAAAACTGTTTTTT.

The V and J genes are TRBV2 and TRBJ2-7; 7 positions agree with TRBD1. CDR1 and CDR2 (germline): SNHLY, FYNNEI. Trimming took 5 bases from V and 6 from J; bases not matched to a gene: 10. CDR3 size: 14 residues. This CDR3 reads CASSPDRFPLEQYV. As DNA, the CDR3 is TGTGCCAGCAGTCCGGACAGGTTCCCCCTCGAGCAGTACGTC.

The V and J genes are TRBV15 and TRBJ2-7, with unresolved D. The V and J ends lost 9 bases and 5 bases respectively, with 14 bases between them. Germline CDR1 and CDR2: LNHNV and YYDKDF (reference sequence). The CDR3 length is 12 residues. The DNA for the CDR3 is TGTGCCACAGGGAAGGACCGAGACGAGCAGTACGTC. Amino acid sequence: CATGKDRDEQYV.

This clone was recorded a few times. CDR3 nucleotide sequence: TGCGCCAGCAGCGTAGACTCTGGAAACACCATATATTTT. Its protein product is CASSVDSGNTIYF. J is TRBJ1-3 and V is TRBV5-1; D is uncertain. This CDR3 spans 13 amino acids. Germline V gene data show CDR1 as SGHRS and CDR2 as YFSETQ. V was pared by 4 bases and J by 0 bases, with 5 bases between.

This clone was observed a few times. The V call is TRBV7-2, the J call TRBJ2-5; TRBD1 aligns across 8 bases. Germline values: CDR1 SGHTA, CDR2 FQGNSA. CDR3 size: 16 residues. V gave up 5 bases and J gave up 0 bases; unmatched junction bases: 8. CDR3 sequence (DNA): TGTGCCAGCAGCACCGACAGGGGCAGGTACCAAGAGACCCAGTACTTC. Encoded protein: CASSTDRGRYQETQYF.

A single count supports this clone. This chain joins TRBV5-4 and TRBJ2-1, with 11 bases aligning to TRBD1. The J segment lost 3 bases and the V segment lost 7 bases, leaving 6 bases of the junction unmatched. The CDR3 is 15 amino acids. The V gene's germline CDR1 is SGHNT and CDR2 YYREEE (reference sequence). The CDR3 DNA sequence: TGTGCCAGCGCGGGGACAGGGGGTTACTACAATGAGCAGTTCTTC. Its protein product is CASAGTGGYYNEQFF.

This rearrangement joins TRBV25-1 to TRBJ1-2; perhaps TRBD1 as D (6 bases). This CDR3 has 14 residues. Trimming removed 2 bases from V and 3 bases from J, with 10 bases in between. CDR1 and CDR2 from the germline V gene are MGHDK and SYGVNS. DNA of the CDR3: TGTGCCAGCAGTGAAACAGGGATCTACTATGGCTACACCTTC. It translates to CASSETGIYYGYTF.

The table lists this clone with a count of one. This chain connects TRBV6-1 to TRBJ2-5, with D possibly TRBD1 on 6 matching bases. V was pared by 1 base and J by 2 bases, with 14 bases between. Germline values: CDR1 MNHNS, CDR2 SASEGT. The CDR3 extends over 16 amino acids. CDR3 sequence: CASSEVSGVQQETQYF. In DNA form, the CDR3 reads TGTGCCAGCAGTGAAGTGTCAGGGGTTCAACAAGAGACCCAGTACTTC.

This clone has just one count. The chain uses TRBV7-3 and TRBJ2-3; tentatively, D is TRBD2 (5 bases). The CDR3 length is 15 residues. Germline V gene sequence: CDR1 SGHTA, CDR2 FQGTGA. The V end lost 5 bases, the J end lost 0 bases, and 12 bases lay between the germline ends. The CDR3 DNA follows: TGTGCCAGCAGCCCCCGCGGGCGAAGCACAGATACGCAGTATTTT. Its translation: CASSPRGRSTDTQYF.

A few counts support this clone. This chain joins TRBV5-1 and TRBJ2-3, with 8 bases that match TRBD1. With V trimmed by 4 bases and J by 2 bases, 6 bases remained unmatched. Germline lookup yields CDR1 SGHRS and CDR2 YFSETQ. The CDR3 has 15 residues. CDR3 nucleotides: TGCGCCAGCAGCCGGAGGACAGGGCCCACAGATACGCAGTATTTT. This encodes CASSRRTGPTDTQYF.

The chain employs TRBV6-5 and TRBJ2-7, with TRBD1 identical over 10 bases. Germline V gene sequence: CDR1 MNHEY, CDR2 SVGAGI. The CDR3 has 14 amino acids. V lost 6 bases and J lost 4; bases outside the gene matches: 6. The CDR3 DNA sequence: TGTGCCAGCAGGCGGGGACAGGGGAGTTACGAGCAGTACGTC. Translation: CASRRGQGSYEQYV.

The chain joins TRBV2 to TRBJ2-2; possibly TRBD1 or TRBD2 for D (6 bases each). Trimming removed 1 base at V and 3 bases at J, with 12 bases between. This CDR3 has 16 residues. Germline values: CDR1 SNHLY, CDR2 FYNNEI. CDR3 amino acids: CASSEVGGSYTGELFF. The CDR3 nucleotides read TGTGCCAGCAGTGAAGTCGGGGGCTCGTACACCGGGGAGCTGTTTTTT.

The chain carries TRBV6-2 or TRBV6-3 and TRBJ2-7; 8 nucleotides line up with TRBD2. From germline, CDR1 is MNHEY and CDR2 SVGEGT. The CDR3 contains 13 residues. Trimming at V came to 5 bases and at J to 2 bases, leaving 2 bases not matched to a gene. The CDR3 nucleotides are TGTGCCAGCAGTCGGGGGGGCACCTACGAGCAGTACGTC. Protein product: CASSRGGTYEQYV.

The chain has TRBV10-2 and TRBJ1-2; 9 bases line up with TRBD1. V lost 6 bases to trimming and J lost 1 base; unmatched junction nucleotides: 6. Germline assignment: CDR1 WSHSY and CDR2 SAAADI. The CDR3 runs to 15 residues. CDR3 in amino acids: CASRPRQGDNYGYTF. The CDR3 coding sequence is TGCGCCAGCAGACCTCGACAGGGGGATAACTATGGCTACACCTTC.

This chain links TRBV4-1 with TRBJ2-3; the D gene could be TRBD1 or TRBD2 (6 bases each). The V end lost 2 bases, the J end lost 4 bases, and 13 bases lay between the germline ends. CDR1 and CDR2 (germline): MGHRA, YSYEKL. This CDR3 is 15 amino acids long. This CDR3 is CASSQFGGRADTQYF. The CDR3, as DNA: TGCGCCAGCAGCCAATTTGGGGGGCGAGCAGATACGCAGTATTTT.

This chain joins TRBV24-1 and TRBJ2-2, with 10 bases fitting TRBD1. Germline CDR1 is KGHDR and CDR2 is SFDVKD. Unmatched junction bases numbered 4, after V lost 4 bases and J lost 6 bases. This CDR3 has 15 amino acids. The chain's CDR3 is CATSEAGTGAGELFF. The CDR3 nucleotides are TGTGCCACCAGTGAAGCCGGGACAGGGGCCGGGGAGCTGTTTTTT.

This clone was detected a few times. The rearrangement uses TRBV7-3 and TRBJ1-6, with a weak D call TRBD1 (5 bases). CDR3 length: 13 amino acids. The germline CDR1 and CDR2 sequences are SGHTA and FQGTGA. V dropped 5 bases and J dropped 13 bases, with 15 bases sitting between them. CDR3 sequence (DNA): TGTGCCAGCAGCCTTGGGACCCCGGGGCCCCTCCACTTT. Translating gives CASSLGTPGPLHF.

The J gene is TRBJ2-2, the V gene TRBV28; 7 nucleotides line up with TRBD1. Germline CDR1 and CDR2: MDHEN and SYDVKM. The ends lost 6 bases at V and 7 bases at J; junction bases unmatched: 8. This CDR3 is built from 14 residues. The CDR3 spells CASSLQGPVGELFF. In nucleotides, the CDR3 is TGTGCCAGCAGCTTACAGGGGCCCGTCGGGGAGCTGTTTTTT.